The rows below give T cell receptor beta chains drawn from one sample of a study of human T cells and chemical hapten exposure. One entry per CDR3 protein, called by TCRdb with MiXCR from the RACE reads. The sample holds about 28,000 distinct CDR3 sequences, over 7% seen once. What was sequenced was whole blood. The receptors here all came from a human donor in good health. Some clones in this sample may be carry-over from other donors' samples. The CDR3 runs from the conserved cysteine through the conserved F or W. A D gene is named only where the DNA matches it firmly. Size is stated for part of the rows, as once, few or many counts, or as a class when the clone is expanded.

V: TRBV21-1; J: TRBJ1-5; D: -; size: many; DNA: TGTGCCAGCAGCAAAGGGCGGACGGATAGCAATCAGCCCCAGCATTTT; CDR3: CASSKGRTDSNQPQHF
V: TRBV5-4; J: TRBJ1-1; D: TRBD1; size: many; DNA: TGTGCCAGCAGACAACCGGACAGGGAGAACACTGAAGCTTTCTTT; CDR3: CASRQPDRENTEAFF
V: TRBV18; J: TRBJ2-2; D: -; size: many; DNA: TGTGCCAGCTCACCATCTGCGGGGAACACCGGGGAGCTGTTTTTT; CDR3: CASSPSAGNTGELFF
V: TRBV9; J: TRBJ2-5; D: TRBD2; size: many; DNA: TGTGCCAGCAGCGTAGAGCGGGACCTTCCATACCAAGAGACCCAGTACTTC; CDR3: CASSVERDLPYQETQYF
V: TRBV7-9; J: TRBJ1-4; D: -; size: few; DNA: TGTGCCAGCAGCCCAGGGATTGCAACTAATGAAAAACTGTTTTTT; CDR3: CASSPGIATNEKLFF
V: TRBV2; J: TRBJ1-6; D: TRBD1; size: few; DNA: TGTGCCAGCAGATCCACAGGGGGTGAGAATTCACCCCTCCACTTT; CDR3: CASRSTGGENSPLHF
V: TRBV4-1; J: TRBJ1-2; D: -; size: few; DNA: TGCGCCAGCAGCCAAGCTCCAACCTCTAACTATGGCTACACCTTC; CDR3: CASSQAPTSNYGYTF
V: TRBV4-2; J: TRBJ1-1; D: -; size: many; DNA: TGTGCCAGCAGCCATGGTACAGGGTTGACTGAAGCTTTCTTT; CDR3: CASSHGTGLTEAFF
V: TRBV11-2; J: TRBJ2-7; D: -; size: many; DNA: TGTGCCAGCAGCTTAGGGAGAGAGAACGAGCAGTACTTC; CDR3: CASSLGRENEQYF
V: TRBV6-5; J: TRBJ1-1; D: -; size: many; DNA: TGTGCCAGCAGTTACTCAGGAGGGGGGAGGACTGAAGCTTTCTTT; CDR3: CASSYSGGGRTEAFF
V: TRBV7-2; J: TRBJ2-1; D: TRBD2; size: few; DNA: TGTGCCAGCAGCTTAGGACTAGCGGGGATCGGGGAGCAGTTCTTC; CDR3: CASSLGLAGIGEQFF
V: TRBV4-1; J: TRBJ2-7; D: TRBD2; size: many; DNA: TGCGCCAGCAGCCAGGAACCGGGACTAGCGGGGGGGAGGACCTACGAGCAGTACTTC; CDR3: CASSQEPGLAGGRTYEQYF
V: TRBV3-1; J: TRBJ2-7; D: -; size: medium-sized; DNA: TGTGCCAGCTCGGTTAGCATCTACGAGCAGTACTTC; CDR3: CASSVSIYEQYF
V: TRBV3-1; J: TRBJ1-5; D: -; size: -; DNA: TGTGCCAGCAGCCAAAGGGTTTTTGATCAGCCCCAGCATTTT; CDR3: CASSQRVFDQPQHF
V: TRBV20-1; J: TRBJ2-3; D: -; size: many; DNA: TGCAGTGCTCAGCCCCAGAACACAGATACGCAGTATTTT; CDR3: CSAQPQNTDTQYF
V: TRBV23-1; J: TRBJ2-5; D: -; size: few; DNA: TGCGCCAGCCTAACAGGAAAAGAGACCCAGTACTTC; CDR3: CASLTGKETQYF
V: TRBV2; J: TRBJ2-5; D: -; size: many; DNA: TGTGCCAGCAGCTCTAACAGGGATGAAGAGACCCAGTACTTC; CDR3: CASSSNRDEETQYF
V: TRBV18; J: TRBJ1-1; D: -; size: -; DNA: TGTGCCACCGCAGGGGCTCGGAACACTGAAGCTTTCTTT; CDR3: CATAGARNTEAFF